This T cell receptor (beta chain) came from a study of human T cells and chemical hapten exposure. Study-level information: Small discrepancies in pooled library volume mainly accounted for the varying TCR yields per sample. Study-level points and caveats: More PT1 expanded TCRs went with higher patch test scores. Compared to controls, expanded TCRs made significantly more large clusters of similar CDR3s.

TCRdb redid the calling of the RACE reads with MiXCR, one entry per CDR3 protein. The sample lists roughly 81,000 distinct CDR3 sequences, 8.5% to 9% seen once, with just over 2.5% in the top ten. Indicated time point: pre-sensitization, week 0. Stated treatment: therapeutic diphenylcyclopropenone sensitization with weekly scalp DPC. Germline trimming cut 6 bases from V and 5 bases from J; bases unmatched to any gene: 14. This CDR3 spans 16 amino acids. The germline gives CDR1 MNHEY, CDR2 SVGEGT. This clonotype was observed a handful of times. The antigen is not known. This TCR was recovered from a man in his forties with alopecia areata. Some clones in this sample may be carry-over from other donors' samples. The rearrangement links TRBV6-2 or TRBV6-3 to TRBJ2-5, with 8 bases lining up with TRBD2. This material consisted of whole blood, taken in connection with sensitization to the hapten diphenylcyclopropenone (DPC). CDR3 loop: CASSPRLAGHYETQYF. Written as DNA, the CDR3 is TGTGCCAGCAGCCCTCGGCTAGCGGGCCACTACGAGACCCAGTACTTC.